The clone carrying this T cell receptor (beta chain) was seen at least ten times. This sample is drawn from a study of naive and memory T cell subsets. Alpha and beta constant region primers primed reverse transcription for blood and skin samples. One entry per CDR3 protein results from TCRdb running MiXCR on the 5' RACE reads. In the table there are 20,000 to 30,000 distinct CDR3 sequences, approximately 20% of which are singletons. Whole blood, 2.5 ml, came from adult healthy volunteers. The library had UMIs added by 3' ligation of an oligonucleotide to TCR cDNA. Reverse transcription used DNase-treated unsorted total RNA, aiming for roughly 1 to 1000 ng. The receptor was derived from a female donor in good health.

For the CDR3, the DNA is TGTGCCAGCAGCTTAGGGACGCCAAACCCCTATGGCTACACCTTC. Translation gives CASSLGTPNPYGYTF. The chain couples TRBV13 to TRBJ1-2, with no clear D. Germline V gives CDR1 PRHDT, CDR2 FYEKMQ (reference sequence). CDR3 length: 15 amino acids. Trimming took off 0 bases at V and 4 bases at J, with 12 bases between the two ends. Using reference TRBV13 and TRBJ1-2 for the parts outside the CDR3, the full variable domain is AAGVIQSPRHLIKEKRETATLKCYPIPRHDTVYWYQQGPGQDPQFLISFYEKMQSDKGSIPDRFSAQQFSDYHSELNMSSLELGDSALYFCASSLGTPNPYGYTFGSGTRLTVV.